A selection of T cell receptor beta chains follows, all from one sample in a study of blood T cell repertoires in COVID-19. TCRdb keeps only in-frame clones here, not all; method: immunoSEQ multiplex PCR. The sample contains fewer than 70,000 clones, approximately 91% of which appear only once. The sequenced sample consisted of peripheral blood. The source is a woman aged 65 to 85 with active COVID-19. Both conserved end residues are part of each CDR3. Each record gives: D gene, CDR3 length, J gene, clone size, V gene, CDR3 protein, CDR3 DNA. A D gene is named only where the DNA matches it firmly. Some rows have no size entry. The others give once, few or many, or a class for an expanded clone.

d_gene: -; len: 13; j_gene: TRBJ1-5; abundance: -; v_gene: TRBV27; CDR3aa: CASSNRGYQPQHF; CDR3nt: TGTGCCAGCAGTAATAGGGGGTACCAGCCCCAGCATTTT
d_gene: TRBD2; len: 16; j_gene: TRBJ2-1; abundance: -; v_gene: TRBV25-1; CDR3aa: CASSEMGLAGHNEQFF; CDR3nt: TGTGCCAGCAGTGAAATGGGACTAGCGGGACACAATGAGCAGTTCTTC
d_gene: TRBD1; len: 15; j_gene: TRBJ1-4; abundance: few; v_gene: TRBV13; CDR3aa: CASSLKFGQGGKLFF; CDR3nt: TGTGCCAGCAGCTTAAAGTTTGGACAGGGCGGAAAACTGTTTTTT
d_gene: -; len: 16; j_gene: TRBJ2-2; abundance: -; v_gene: TRBV19; CDR3aa: CASTYQGGFDTGELFF; CDR3nt: TGTGCCAGTACCTACCAAGGGGGTTTCGACACCGGGGAGCTGTTTTTT
d_gene: -; len: 14; j_gene: TRBJ1-5; abundance: -; v_gene: TRBV28; CDR3aa: CASRDFRGNQPQHF; CDR3nt: TGTGCCAGCAGGGACTTCCGGGGAAATCAGCCCCAGCATTTT
d_gene: -; len: 14; j_gene: TRBJ2-5; abundance: -; v_gene: TRBV6-6; CDR3aa: CASSYRLQGETQYF; CDR3nt: TGTGCCAGCAGTTACCGACTCCAGGGGGAGACCCAGTACTTC
d_gene: TRBD1; len: 15; j_gene: TRBJ2-1; abundance: -; v_gene: TRBV19; CDR3aa: CASRPGTGGYNEQFF; CDR3nt: TGTGCCAGTAGGCCGGGGACAGGGGGCTACAATGAGCAGTTCTTC
d_gene: TRBD1; len: 14; j_gene: TRBJ2-7; abundance: -; v_gene: TRBV28; CDR3aa: CASSPTGALYEQYF; CDR3nt: TGTGCCAGCAGTCCGACAGGGGCGCTCTACGAGCAGTACTTC
d_gene: TRBD1; len: 16; j_gene: TRBJ1-4; abundance: -; v_gene: TRBV3-1/TRBV3-2; CDR3aa: CASSHRDRGSNEKLFF; CDR3nt: TGTGCCAGCAGCCACCGGGACAGGGGATCTAATGAAAAACTGTTTTTT
d_gene: TRBD1; len: 13; j_gene: TRBJ2-5; abundance: -; v_gene: TRBV9; CDR3aa: CASNAGGGETQYF; CDR3nt: TGTGCCAGCAACGCAGGGGGCGGGGAGACCCAGTACTTC
d_gene: -; len: 12; j_gene: TRBJ2-7; abundance: -; v_gene: TRBV14; CDR3aa: CASSLDSYEQYF; CDR3nt: TGTGCCAGCAGTCTAGACTCCTACGAGCAGTACTTC
d_gene: TRBD1; len: 15; j_gene: TRBJ1-2; abundance: -; v_gene: TRBV6-1; CDR3aa: CASSEPLGQGAGYTF; CDR3nt: TGTGCCAGCAGTGAGCCCCTGGGGCAGGGGGCGGGCTACACCTTC
d_gene: TRBD2; len: 14; j_gene: TRBJ2-1; abundance: -; v_gene: TRBV7-2; CDR3aa: CASSRGGGWDEQFF; CDR3nt: TGTGCCAGCAGCCGCGGCGGGGGTTGGGATGAGCAGTTCTTC
d_gene: TRBD1; len: 15; j_gene: TRBJ1-4; abundance: -; v_gene: TRBV15; CDR3aa: CATSRVQGGGEKLFF; CDR3nt: TGTGCCACCAGCAGAGTTCAGGGGGGTGGTGAAAAACTGTTTTTT
d_gene: TRBD2; len: 14; j_gene: TRBJ2-1; abundance: -; v_gene: TRBV6-1; CDR3aa: CASSDRAGVDEQFF; CDR3nt: TGTGCCAGCAGTGATCGGGCGGGAGTAGATGAGCAGTTCTTC
d_gene: -; len: 14; j_gene: TRBJ1-1; abundance: -; v_gene: TRBV28; CDR3aa: CASSEQGSNTEAFF; CDR3nt: TGTGCCAGCAGTGAACAGGGTAGTAACACTGAAGCTTTCTTT
d_gene: -; len: 14; j_gene: TRBJ2-3; abundance: -; v_gene: TRBV6-2/TRBV6-3; CDR3aa: CASSWGVGTDTQYF; CDR3nt: TGTGCCAGCAGTTGGGGCGTGGGCACAGATACGCAGTATTTT
d_gene: TRBD1; len: 15; j_gene: TRBJ2-7; abundance: -; v_gene: TRBV27; CDR3aa: CASSATGTGGYEQYF; CDR3nt: TGTGCCAGCAGTGCAACCGGGACAGGGGGCTACGAGCAGTACTTC
d_gene: TRBD2; len: 15; j_gene: TRBJ2-5; abundance: once; v_gene: TRBV7-9; CDR3aa: CASSSPAGVVETQYF; CDR3nt: TGTGCCAGCAGTTCCCCCGCGGGAGTCGTGGAGACCCAGTACTTC
d_gene: -; len: 15; j_gene: TRBJ2-5; abundance: -; v_gene: TRBV4-1; CDR3aa: CASSHGPRERETQYF; CDR3nt: TGCGCCAGCAGCCACGGACCACGGGAGCGGGAGACCCAGTACTTC
d_gene: TRBD2; len: 14; j_gene: TRBJ2-7; abundance: -; v_gene: TRBV19; CDR3aa: CASSPLGQGGWQYF; CDR3nt: TGTGCCAGTAGCCCGCTTGGGCAGGGAGGGTGGCAGTACTTC
d_gene: TRBD1; len: 14; j_gene: TRBJ1-5; abundance: -; v_gene: TRBV28; CDR3aa: CASSATGPARPQHF; CDR3nt: TGTGCCAGCAGCGCGACAGGGCCGGCTAGACCCCAGCATTTT
d_gene: -; len: 14; j_gene: TRBJ1-1; abundance: -; v_gene: TRBV4-1; CDR3aa: CASSRVDTSTEAFF; CDR3nt: TGCGCCAGCAGCCGAGTCGACACAAGCACTGAAGCTTTCTTT
d_gene: -; len: 16; j_gene: TRBJ2-5; abundance: -; v_gene: TRBV6-2/TRBV6-3; CDR3aa: CASSGSGDATQETQYF; CDR3nt: TGTGCCAGCAGTGGCTCGGGGGACGCCACGCAAGAGACCCAGTACTTC
d_gene: TRBD2; len: 16; j_gene: TRBJ2-3; abundance: -; v_gene: TRBV4-1; CDR3aa: CASSQGEAGGTDTQYF; CDR3nt: TGCGCCAGCAGCCAAGGGGAAGCGGGAGGAACAGATACGCAGTATTTT
d_gene: TRBD2; len: 15; j_gene: TRBJ2-7; abundance: -; v_gene: TRBV28; CDR3aa: CASTLREGVSYEQYF; CDR3nt: TGTGCCAGCACCCTACGGGAGGGGGTCTCCTACGAGCAGTACTTC
d_gene: TRBD1; len: 15; j_gene: TRBJ2-2; abundance: -; v_gene: TRBV5-8; CDR3aa: CASSSYRGNTGELFF; CDR3nt: TGTGCCAGCAGCTCCTACAGGGGCAACACCGGGGAGCTGTTTTTT
d_gene: TRBD1; len: 15; j_gene: TRBJ1-6; abundance: -; v_gene: TRBV30; CDR3aa: CAWSHLQGNNSPLHF; CDR3nt: TGTGCCTGGAGCCATCTACAGGGGAACAATTCACCCCTCCACTTT
d_gene: TRBD2; len: 18; j_gene: TRBJ2-1; abundance: -; v_gene: TRBV11-2; CDR3aa: CASSDGVGLAGGYNEQFF; CDR3nt: TGTGCCAGCAGCGACGGGGTAGGACTAGCGGGAGGTTACAATGAGCAGTTCTTC
d_gene: TRBD1; len: 10; j_gene: TRBJ2-7; abundance: -; v_gene: TRBV24-1; CDR3aa: CATSGGTGNF; CDR3nt: TGTGCCACCAGTGGTGGGACAGGAAACTTC
d_gene: TRBD1; len: 19; j_gene: TRBJ1-4; abundance: once; v_gene: TRBV24-1; CDR3aa: CATSATGQGAPHANEKLFF; CDR3nt: TGTGCCACCAGTGCCACAGGACAGGGGGCGCCCCACGCTAATGAAAAACTGTTTTTT
d_gene: -; len: 14; j_gene: TRBJ2-7; abundance: -; v_gene: TRBV7-9; CDR3aa: CASSLSGPTYEQYF; CDR3nt: TGTGCCAGCAGCTTATCAGGGCCCACCTACGAGCAGTACTTC
d_gene: TRBD1; len: 17; j_gene: TRBJ1-2; abundance: once; v_gene: TRBV6-1; CDR3aa: CASSGEGQGFLSDGYTF; CDR3nt: TGTGCCAGCAGTGGGGAGGGACAGGGGTTTCTGTCTGATGGCTACACCTTC
d_gene: TRBD1; len: 16; j_gene: TRBJ2-7; abundance: -; v_gene: TRBV6-5; CDR3aa: CASSYWDRAGAYEQYF; CDR3nt: TGTGCCAGCAGTTACTGGGACAGGGCGGGGGCCTACGAGCAGTACTTC
d_gene: -; len: 15; j_gene: TRBJ2-2; abundance: -; v_gene: TRBV21-1; CDR3aa: CASRILTGDTGELFF; CDR3nt: TGTGCCAGCAGGATTTTGACTGGAGACACCGGGGAGCTGTTTTTT
d_gene: -; len: 14; j_gene: TRBJ1-4; abundance: -; v_gene: TRBV5-5; CDR3aa: CASSLWADNEKLFF; CDR3nt: TGTGCCAGCAGCTTGTGGGCAGACAATGAAAAACTGTTTTTT
d_gene: -; len: 15; j_gene: TRBJ1-2; abundance: -; v_gene: TRBV5-1; CDR3aa: CASSLAITGSGGYTF; CDR3nt: TGCGCCAGCAGCTTGGCCATCACGGGGTCGGGTGGCTACACCTTC
d_gene: -; len: 14; j_gene: TRBJ2-3; abundance: -; v_gene: TRBV7-9; CDR3aa: CASARAREYGTQYF; CDR3nt: TGTGCCAGCGCCAGGGCGCGGGAATATGGTACGCAGTATTTT